This TCR beta chain was profiled in a study of regulatory T cells in long-lasting Graves disease. Study-wide points: Clonotypes that were public and shared totalled 2,500 to 3,000 in persistent patients versus about a thousand in new patients.

CDR3 regions were amplified by Arm-PCR using iRepertoire HTBI primers to build TCR beta libraries. TCRdb recomputed calls from the multiplex PCR reads with MiXCR, one row per CDR3 protein. The sample yields over 400,000 distinct CDR3 sequences, 12% to 15% seen once. On this clonotype itself: Its target is unknown.

In germline, CDR1 is LGHDT, CDR2 YNNKEL (reference sequence). The CDR3 is made up of 15 amino acids. V trimming: 4 bases; J trimming: 10 bases; junction bases outside the gene matches: 8. Indicated time point: newly diagnosed GD, antithyroid drugs for less than 3 months. After RNA was extracted from PBMCs, the TCR library was made from it. These data are also associated with another study on T cells in Graves' hyperthyroidism and ophthalmopathy.

This receptor was taken from a woman aged 50 to 60 with Graves disease. The source was peripheral blood mononuclear cells (PBMCs), collected at new diagnosis, from a patient treated with antithyroid drugs. The chain recombines TRBV3-1 with TRBJ1-6, with 9 positions matching TRBD1. CDR3 residues: CASSLGQGIGSPLHF. The CDR3 DNA is TGTGCCAGCAGCCTAGGACAGGGGATAGGGTCACCCCTCCACTTT.